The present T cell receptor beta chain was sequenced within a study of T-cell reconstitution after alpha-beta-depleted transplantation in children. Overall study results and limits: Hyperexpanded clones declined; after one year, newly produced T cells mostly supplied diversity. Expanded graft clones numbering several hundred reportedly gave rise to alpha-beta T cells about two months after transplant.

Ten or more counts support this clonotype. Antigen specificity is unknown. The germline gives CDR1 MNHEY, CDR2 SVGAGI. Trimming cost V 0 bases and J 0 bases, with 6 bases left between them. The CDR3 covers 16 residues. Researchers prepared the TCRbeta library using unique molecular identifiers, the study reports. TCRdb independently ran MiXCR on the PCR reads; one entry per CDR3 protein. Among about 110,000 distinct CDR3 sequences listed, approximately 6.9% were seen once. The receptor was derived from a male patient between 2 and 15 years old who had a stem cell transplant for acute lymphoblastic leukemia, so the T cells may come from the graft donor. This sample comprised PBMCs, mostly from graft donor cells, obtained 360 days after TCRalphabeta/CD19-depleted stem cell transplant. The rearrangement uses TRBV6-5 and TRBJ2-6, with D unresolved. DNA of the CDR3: TGTGCCAGCAGTTACTCATGGCCCTCTGGGGCCAACGTCCTGACTTTC. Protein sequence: CASSYSWPSGANVLTF.